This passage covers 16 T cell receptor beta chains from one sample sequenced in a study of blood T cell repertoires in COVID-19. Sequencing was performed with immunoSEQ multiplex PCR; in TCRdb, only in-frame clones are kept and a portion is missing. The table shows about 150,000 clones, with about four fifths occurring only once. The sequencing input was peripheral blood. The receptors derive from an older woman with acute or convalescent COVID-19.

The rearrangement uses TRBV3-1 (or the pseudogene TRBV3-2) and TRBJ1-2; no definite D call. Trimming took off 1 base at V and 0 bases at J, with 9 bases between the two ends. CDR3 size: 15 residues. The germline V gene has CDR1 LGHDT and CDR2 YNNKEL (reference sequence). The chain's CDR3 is CASSQAGGSNYGYTF. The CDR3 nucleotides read TGTGCCAGCAGCCAAGCCGGCGGTTCTAACTATGGCTACACCTTC.

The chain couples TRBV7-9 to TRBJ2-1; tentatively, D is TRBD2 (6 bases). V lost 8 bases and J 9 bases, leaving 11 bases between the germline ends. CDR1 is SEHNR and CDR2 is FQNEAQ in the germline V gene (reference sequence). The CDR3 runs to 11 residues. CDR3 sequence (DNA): TGTGCCAGCGCTGGAGGGTTTGAGCAGTTCTTC. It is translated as CASAGGFEQFF. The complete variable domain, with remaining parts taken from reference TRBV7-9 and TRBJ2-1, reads DTGVSQNPRHKITKRGQNVTFRCDPISEHNRLYWYRQTLGQGPEFLTYFQNEAQLEKSRLLSDRFSAERPKGSFSTLEIQRTEQGDSAMYLCASAGGFEQFFGPGTRLTVL.

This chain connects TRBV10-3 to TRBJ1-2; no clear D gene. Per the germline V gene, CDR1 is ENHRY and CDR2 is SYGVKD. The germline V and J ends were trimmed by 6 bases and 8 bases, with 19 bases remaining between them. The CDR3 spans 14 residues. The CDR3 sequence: CAISPSTQPGGYTF. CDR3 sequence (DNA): TGTGCCATCAGCCCCTCGACCCAACCCGGGGGCTACACCTTC.

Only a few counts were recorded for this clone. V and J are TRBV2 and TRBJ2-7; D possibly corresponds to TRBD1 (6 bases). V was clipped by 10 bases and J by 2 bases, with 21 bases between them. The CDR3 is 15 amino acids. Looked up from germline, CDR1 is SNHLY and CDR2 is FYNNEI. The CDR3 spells CATKAGTRVAYEQYF. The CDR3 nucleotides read TGTGCCACCAAAGCCGGGACAAGGGTCGCCTACGAGCAGTACTTC.

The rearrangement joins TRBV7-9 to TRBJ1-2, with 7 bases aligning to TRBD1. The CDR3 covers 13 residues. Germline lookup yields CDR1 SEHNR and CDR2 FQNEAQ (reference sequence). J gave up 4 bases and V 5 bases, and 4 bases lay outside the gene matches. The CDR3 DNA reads TGTGCCAGCAGCCCGGGACAGCGCTATGGCTACACCTTC. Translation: CASSPGQRYGYTF.

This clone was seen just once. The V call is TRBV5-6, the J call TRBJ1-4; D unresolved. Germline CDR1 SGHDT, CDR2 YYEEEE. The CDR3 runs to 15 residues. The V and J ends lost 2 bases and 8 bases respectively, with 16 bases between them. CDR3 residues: CASSFTALLGEKLFF. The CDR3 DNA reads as TGTGCCAGCAGCTTTACAGCTCTCTTAGGAGAAAAACTGTTTTTT.

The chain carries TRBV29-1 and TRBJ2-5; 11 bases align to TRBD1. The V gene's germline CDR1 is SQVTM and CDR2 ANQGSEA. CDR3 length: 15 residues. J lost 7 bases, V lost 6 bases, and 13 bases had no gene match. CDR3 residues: CSVEGDRGYLGTQYF. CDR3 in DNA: TGCAGCGTCGAGGGGGACAGGGGGTACCTGGGGACCCAGTACTTC. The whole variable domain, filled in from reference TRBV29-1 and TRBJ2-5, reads SAVISQKPSRDICQRGTSLTIQCQVDSQVTMMFWYRQQPGQSLTLIATANQGSEATYESGFVIDKFPISRPNLTFSTLTVSNMSPEDSSIYLCSVEGDRGYLGTQYFGPGTRLLVL.

The CDR3 loop is CASKAQEGYGYTF. As DNA, the CDR3 is TGTGCCAGCAAGGCGCAGGAGGGCTATGGCTACACCTTC. The chain recombines TRBV6-6 with TRBJ1-2; D remains ambiguous. Deletions cut 7 bases from V and 4 bases from J, with 13 bases between. The CDR3 has 13 residues. Looked up from germline, CDR1 is MNHNY and CDR2 is SVGAGI (reference sequence).

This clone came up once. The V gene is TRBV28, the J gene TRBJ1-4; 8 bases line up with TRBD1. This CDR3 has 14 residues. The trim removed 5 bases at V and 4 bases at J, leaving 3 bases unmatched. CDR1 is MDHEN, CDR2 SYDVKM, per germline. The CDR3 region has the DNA TGTGCCAGCAGTAGGACAGGGAATAATGAAAAACTGTTTTTT. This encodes CASSRTGNNEKLFF.

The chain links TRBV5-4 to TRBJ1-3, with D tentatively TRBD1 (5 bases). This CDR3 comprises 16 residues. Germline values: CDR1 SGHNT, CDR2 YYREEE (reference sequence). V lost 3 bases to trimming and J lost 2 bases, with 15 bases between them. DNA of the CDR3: TGTGCCAGCAGCTCCTCCCAGGGAAGGGCTGGAAACACCATATATTTT. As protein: CASSSSQGRAGNTIYF.

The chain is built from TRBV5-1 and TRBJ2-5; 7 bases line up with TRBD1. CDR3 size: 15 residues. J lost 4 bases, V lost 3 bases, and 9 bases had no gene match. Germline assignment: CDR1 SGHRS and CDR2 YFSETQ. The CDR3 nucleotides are TGCGCCAGCAGCTCTCAACCGGGACAGAGAGAGACCCAGTACTTC. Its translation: CASSSQPGQRETQYF.

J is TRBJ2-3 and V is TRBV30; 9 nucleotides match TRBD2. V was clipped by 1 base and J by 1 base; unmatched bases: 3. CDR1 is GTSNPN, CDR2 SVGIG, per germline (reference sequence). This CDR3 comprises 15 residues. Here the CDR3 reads CAWSALAGRTDTQYF. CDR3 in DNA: TGTGCCTGGAGTGCACTAGCGGGTCGCACAGATACGCAGTATTTT.

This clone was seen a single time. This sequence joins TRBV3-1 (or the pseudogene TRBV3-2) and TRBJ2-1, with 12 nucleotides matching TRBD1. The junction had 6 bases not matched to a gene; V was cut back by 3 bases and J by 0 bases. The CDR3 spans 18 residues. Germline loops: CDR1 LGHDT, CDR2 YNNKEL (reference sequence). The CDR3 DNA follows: TGTGCCAGCAGCCACTCCCCGGGACAGGGGGCCTCCTACAATGAGCAGTTCTTC. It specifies CASSHSPGQGASYNEQFF.

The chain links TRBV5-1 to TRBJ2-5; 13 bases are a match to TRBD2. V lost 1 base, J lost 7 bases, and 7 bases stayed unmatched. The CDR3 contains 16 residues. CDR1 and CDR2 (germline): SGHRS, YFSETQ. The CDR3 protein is CASSLSGTSGAGTQYF. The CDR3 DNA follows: TGCGCCAGCAGCTTGAGTGGGACTAGCGGGGCAGGGACCCAGTACTTC. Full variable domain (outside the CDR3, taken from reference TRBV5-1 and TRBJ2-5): KAGVTQTPRYLIKTRGQQVTLSCSPISGHRSVSWYQQTPGQGLQFLFEYFSETQRNKGNFPGRFSGRQFSNSRSEMNVSTLELGDSALYLCASSLSGTSGAGTQYFGPGTRLLVL.

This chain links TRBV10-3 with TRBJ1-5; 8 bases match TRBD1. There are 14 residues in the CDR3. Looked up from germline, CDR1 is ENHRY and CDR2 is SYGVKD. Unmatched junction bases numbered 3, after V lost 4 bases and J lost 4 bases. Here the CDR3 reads CAISATGENQPQHF. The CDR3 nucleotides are TGTGCCATCAGTGCGACAGGGGAGAATCAGCCCCAGCATTTT.

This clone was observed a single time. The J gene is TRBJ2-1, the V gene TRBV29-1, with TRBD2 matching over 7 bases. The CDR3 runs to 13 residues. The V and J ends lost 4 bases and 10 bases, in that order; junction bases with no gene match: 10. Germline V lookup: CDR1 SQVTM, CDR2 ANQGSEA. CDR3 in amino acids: CSVGAGTWGEQFF. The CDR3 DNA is TGCAGCGTTGGAGCGGGGACTTGGGGGGAGCAGTTCTTC.